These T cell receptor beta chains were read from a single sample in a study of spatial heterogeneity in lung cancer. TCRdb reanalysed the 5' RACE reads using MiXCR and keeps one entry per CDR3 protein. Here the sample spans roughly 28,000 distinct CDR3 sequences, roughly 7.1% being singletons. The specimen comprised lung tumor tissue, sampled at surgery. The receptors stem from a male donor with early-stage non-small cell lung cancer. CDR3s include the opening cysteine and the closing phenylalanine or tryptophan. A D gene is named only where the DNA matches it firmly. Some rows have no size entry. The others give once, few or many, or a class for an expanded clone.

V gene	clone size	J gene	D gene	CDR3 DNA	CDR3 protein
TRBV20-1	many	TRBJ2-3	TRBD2	TGCAGTGCCTCACCCTTTAGCGGGGGGGGCACAGATACGCAGTATTTT	CSASPFSGGGTDTQYF
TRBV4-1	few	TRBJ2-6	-	TGCGCCAGCAGCCGATACTCTGGGGCCAACGTCCTGACTTTC	CASSRYSGANVLTF
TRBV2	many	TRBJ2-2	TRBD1	TGTGCCAGCAGCCGACAGGGGACCGGGGAGCTGTTTTTT	CASSRQGTGELFF
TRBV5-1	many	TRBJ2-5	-	TGCGCCAGCAGCTACTTTCAGGACAGCCAAGAGACCCAGTACTTC	CASSYFQDSQETQYF
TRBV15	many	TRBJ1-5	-	TGTGCCACCAGCAGAGAACTACAGGGCGGCAATCAGCCCCAGCATTTT	CATSRELQGGNQPQHF
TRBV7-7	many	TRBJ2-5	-	TGTGCTAGCAGCTTAGTGCGGCAAGAGACCCAGTACTTC	CASSLVRQETQYF
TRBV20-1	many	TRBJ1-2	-	TGCAGTGCTAGGATAACCTATGGCTACACCTTC	CSARITYGYTF
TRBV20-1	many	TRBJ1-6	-	TGCAGTGCTAGAGAGCCCTTGGGACGCCCGGTCCACTTT	CSAREPLGRPVHF
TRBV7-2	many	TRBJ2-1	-	TGTGCCAGCAAGGGGGGCCAATACAATGAGCAGTTCTTC	CASKGGQYNEQFF
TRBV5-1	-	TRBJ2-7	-	TGCGCCAGCAGCTTCGGCCTGGGGGCGCAGTACTTC	CASSFGLGAQYF
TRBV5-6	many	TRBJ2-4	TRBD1	TGTGCCAGCAGCCTAACGCCTGGGACAGAAAACATTCAGTACTTC	CASSLTPGTENIQYF
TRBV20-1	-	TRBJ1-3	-	TGCAGTGCTAGTGGGGCGGCTGACTCTGGAAACACCATATATTTT	CSASGAADSGNTIYF
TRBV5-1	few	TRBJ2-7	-	TGCGCCAGCAGCTTGCGGGACTCCAGCTCCTACGAGCAGTACTTC	CASSLRDSSSYEQYF
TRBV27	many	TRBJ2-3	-	TGTGCCAGCAGCCGGGGTTCGCCAGATACGCAGTATTTT	CASSRGSPDTQYF
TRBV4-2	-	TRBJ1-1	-	TGTGCCAGCAGACCAGAGGGGCCAATGAACACTGAAGCTTTCTTT	CASRPEGPMNTEAFF
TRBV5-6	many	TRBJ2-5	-	TGTGCCAGCAGCTTGAAAGCAGGAAGCCATGAGACCCAGTACTTC	CASSLKAGSHETQYF
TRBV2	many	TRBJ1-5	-	TGTGCCAGCAGTCAGACAAACGAGCAGCCCCAGCATTTT	CASSQTNEQPQHF
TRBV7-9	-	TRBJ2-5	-	TGTGCCAGCAGCGCACCTTCCCTCGGGGCAGAGACCCAGTACTTC	CASSAPSLGAETQYF
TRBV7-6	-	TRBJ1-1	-	TGTGCCAGCAGCTCCGATCCTTCAATCAGGGACACTGAAGCTTTCTTT	CASSSDPSIRDTEAFF
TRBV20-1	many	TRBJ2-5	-	TGCAGTGCTAGAGATTGGCAGGGGATAAAGACCCAGTACTTC	CSARDWQGIKTQYF
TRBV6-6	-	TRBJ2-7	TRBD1	TGTGCCAGCAGTTACTCGACTGGACAGGCGTCCTACGAGCAGTACTTC	CASSYSTGQASYEQYF
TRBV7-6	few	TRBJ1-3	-	TGTGCCAGCAGCTTAGCACCTAGTTCTGGAAACACCATATATTTT	CASSLAPSSGNTIYF
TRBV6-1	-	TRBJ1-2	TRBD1	TGTGCCAGCCACCCAGGGGGCGGAGGATCCACCTTC	CASHPGGGGSTF
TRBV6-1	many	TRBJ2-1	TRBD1	TGTGCCAGCAGTGAACGTGCAGGGGGCACCTACAATGAGCAGTTCTTC	CASSERAGGTYNEQFF
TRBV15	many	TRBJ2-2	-	TGTGCCACCAGCAGAGATTTGACGATCACCGGGGAGCTGTTTTTT	CATSRDLTITGELFF
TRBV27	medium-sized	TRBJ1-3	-	TGTGCCAGCAGTTTAGGGCCCAGGGCTGGAAACACCATATATTTT	CASSLGPRAGNTIYF
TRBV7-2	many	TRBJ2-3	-	TGTGCCAGCAGCGCCAACACAGGTTCAGATACGCAGTATTTT	CASSANTGSDTQYF
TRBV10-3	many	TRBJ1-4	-	TGTGCCATCAGTGCCTCGGGGCAAAGTGGTGGTGAAAAACTGTTTTTT	CAISASGQSGGEKLFF
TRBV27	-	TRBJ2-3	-	TGTGCCAGCAGTAAAAGGCCTCCCACAGATACGCAGTATTTT	CASSKRPPTDTQYF
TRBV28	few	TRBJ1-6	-	TGTGCCAGCAACCCTTTATTCCGGACGAGCTATAATTCACCCCTCCACTTT	CASNPLFRTSYNSPLHF
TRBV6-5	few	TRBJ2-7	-	TGTGCCAGCAGTTACCAGAGAGCAGGGGGAGGCTACGAGCAGTACTTC	CASSYQRAGGGYEQYF
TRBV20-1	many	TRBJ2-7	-	TGCAGTGCTAGAGGGTCTAGCGAACGGTACTTC	CSARGSSERYF
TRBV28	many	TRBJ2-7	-	TGTGCCAGCAGTTTCTTCAGGGGCCAATCCTACGAGCAGTACTTC	CASSFFRGQSYEQYF
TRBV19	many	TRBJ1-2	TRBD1	TGTGCCAGTAGTAAGCGTCAGGGGGCAAGCTATGGCTACACCTTC	CASSKRQGASYGYTF
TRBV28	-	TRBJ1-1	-	TGTGCCAGCAGTCTGATAACACGGAACACTGAAGCTTTCTTT	CASSLITRNTEAFF
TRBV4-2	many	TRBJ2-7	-	TGTGCCAGCAGCCAAGATTGGACCCCCTTCTACGAGCAGTACTTC	CASSQDWTPFYEQYF
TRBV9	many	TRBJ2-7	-	TGTGCCAGCAGCGTAGATCCGGCAGGCGGCATGGAGCAGTACTTC	CASSVDPAGGMEQYF
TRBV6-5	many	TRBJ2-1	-	TGTGCCAGCAGTGGAGGGCGACGTGGAGGTTTGTGGAATGAGCAGTTCTTC	CASSGGRRGGLWNEQFF
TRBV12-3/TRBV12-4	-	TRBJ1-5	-	TGTGCCAGCTCGGAAGGGACTGGGAATCAGCCCCAGCATTTT	CASSEGTGNQPQHF
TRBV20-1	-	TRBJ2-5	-	TGCAGTGCTAGAGATCTGGGAGAGACCCAGTACTTC	CSARDLGETQYF
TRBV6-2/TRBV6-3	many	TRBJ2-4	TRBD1	TGTGCCAGCAGGCGACAGGGGGCTGGCAAAAACATTCAGTACTTC	CASRRQGAGKNIQYF
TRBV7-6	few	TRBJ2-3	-	TGTGCCAGCAGCTTATATGCCTCCGGGGGGCAAACGCAGTATTTT	CASSLYASGGQTQYF
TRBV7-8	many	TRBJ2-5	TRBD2	TGTGCCAGCAGCTTTGTCATACTAGCGGGGGTCGGGGAGACCCAGTACTTC	CASSFVILAGVGETQYF
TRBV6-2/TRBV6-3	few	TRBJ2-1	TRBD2	TGTGCCAGCAGTTACCTCCCACCCGGGACTACCATGGTCTACAATGAGCAGTTCTTC	CASSYLPPGTTMVYNEQFF
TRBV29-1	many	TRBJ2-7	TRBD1	TGCAGCGTCTCAGGGGGCCTCGAAGCCTCCTACGAGCAGTACTTC	CSVSGGLEASYEQYF
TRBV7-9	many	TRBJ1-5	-	TGTGCCAGCAGCTTAGCCGAGGATCAGCCCCAGCATTTT	CASSLAEDQPQHF
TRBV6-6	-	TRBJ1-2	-	TGTGCCAGCAGTTACAGGGCAGACTATGGCTACACCTTC	CASSYRADYGYTF